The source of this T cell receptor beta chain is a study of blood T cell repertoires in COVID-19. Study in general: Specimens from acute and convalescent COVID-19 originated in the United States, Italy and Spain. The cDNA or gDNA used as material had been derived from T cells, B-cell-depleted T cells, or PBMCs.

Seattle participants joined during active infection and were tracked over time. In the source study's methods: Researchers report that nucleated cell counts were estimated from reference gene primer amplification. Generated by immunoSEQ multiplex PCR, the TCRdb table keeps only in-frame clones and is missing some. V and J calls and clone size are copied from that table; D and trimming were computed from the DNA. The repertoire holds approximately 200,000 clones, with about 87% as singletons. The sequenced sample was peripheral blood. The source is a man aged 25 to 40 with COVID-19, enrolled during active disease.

Here the CDR3 reads CASSPPRQGISTEAFF. CDR3 nucleotide sequence: TGCGCCAGCAGCCCGCCTCGACAGGGAATTAGCACTGAAGCTTTCTTT. The chain employs TRBV5-1 and TRBJ1-1, with 7 bases that match TRBD1. CDR3 size: 16 residues. Trimming at V came to 4 bases and at J to 4 bases, leaving 13 bases not matched to a gene. The germline gives CDR1 SGHRS, CDR2 YFSETQ.